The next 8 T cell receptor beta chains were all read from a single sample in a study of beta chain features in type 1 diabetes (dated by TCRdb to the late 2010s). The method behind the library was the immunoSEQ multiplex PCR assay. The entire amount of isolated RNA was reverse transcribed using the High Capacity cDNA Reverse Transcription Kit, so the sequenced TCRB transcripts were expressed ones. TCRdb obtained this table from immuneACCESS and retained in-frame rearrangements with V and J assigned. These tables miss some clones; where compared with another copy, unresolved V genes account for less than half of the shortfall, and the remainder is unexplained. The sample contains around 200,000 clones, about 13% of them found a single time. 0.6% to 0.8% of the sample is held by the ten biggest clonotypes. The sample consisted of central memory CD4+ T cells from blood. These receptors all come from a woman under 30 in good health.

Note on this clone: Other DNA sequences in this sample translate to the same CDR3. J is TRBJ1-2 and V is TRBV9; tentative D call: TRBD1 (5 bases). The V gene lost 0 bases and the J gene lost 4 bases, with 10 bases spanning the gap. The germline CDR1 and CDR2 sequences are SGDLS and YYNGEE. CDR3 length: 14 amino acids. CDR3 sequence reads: CASSVGEGAYGYTF. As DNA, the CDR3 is TGTGCCAGCAGCGTAGGGGAAGGGGCCTATGGCTACACCTTC. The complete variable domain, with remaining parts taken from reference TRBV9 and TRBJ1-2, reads DSGVTQTPKHLITATGQRVTLRCSPRSGDLSVYWYQQSLDQGLQFLIQYYNGEERAKGNILERFSAQQFPDLHSELNLSSLELGDSALYFCASSVGEGAYGYTFGSGTRLTVV.

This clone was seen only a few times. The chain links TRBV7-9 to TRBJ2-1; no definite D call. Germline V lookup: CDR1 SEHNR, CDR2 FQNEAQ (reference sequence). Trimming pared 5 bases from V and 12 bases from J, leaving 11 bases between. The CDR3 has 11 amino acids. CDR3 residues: CASSPHTGQFF. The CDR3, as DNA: TGTGCCAGCAGCCCTCACACGGGGCAGTTCTTC.

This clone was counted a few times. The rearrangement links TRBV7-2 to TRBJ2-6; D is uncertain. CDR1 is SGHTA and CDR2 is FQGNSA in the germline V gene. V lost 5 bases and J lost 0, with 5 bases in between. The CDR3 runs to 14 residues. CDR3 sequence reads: CASSDSSGANVLTF. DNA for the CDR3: TGTGCCAGCAGCGATAGCTCTGGGGCCAACGTCCTGACTTTC.

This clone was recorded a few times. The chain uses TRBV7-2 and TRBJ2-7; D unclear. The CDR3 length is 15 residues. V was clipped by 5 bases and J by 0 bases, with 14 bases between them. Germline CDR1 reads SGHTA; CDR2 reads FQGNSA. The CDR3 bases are TGTGCCAGCAGCCTTACTCGTATGAACTCCTACGAGCAGTACTTC. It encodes CASSLTRMNSYEQYF.

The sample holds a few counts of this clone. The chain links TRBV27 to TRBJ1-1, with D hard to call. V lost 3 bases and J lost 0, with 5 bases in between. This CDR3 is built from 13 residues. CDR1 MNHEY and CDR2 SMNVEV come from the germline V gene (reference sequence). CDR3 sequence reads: CASSFSVNTEAFF. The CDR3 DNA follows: TGTGCCAGCAGTTTCTCGGTGAACACTGAAGCTTTCTTT.

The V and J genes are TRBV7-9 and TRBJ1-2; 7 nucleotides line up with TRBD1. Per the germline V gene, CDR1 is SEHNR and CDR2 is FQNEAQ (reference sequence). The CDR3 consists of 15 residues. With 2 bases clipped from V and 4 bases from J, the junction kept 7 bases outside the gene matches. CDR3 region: CASSLLSGGIYGYTF. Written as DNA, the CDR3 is TGTGCCAGCAGCTTACTCTCAGGGGGAATCTATGGCTACACCTTC.

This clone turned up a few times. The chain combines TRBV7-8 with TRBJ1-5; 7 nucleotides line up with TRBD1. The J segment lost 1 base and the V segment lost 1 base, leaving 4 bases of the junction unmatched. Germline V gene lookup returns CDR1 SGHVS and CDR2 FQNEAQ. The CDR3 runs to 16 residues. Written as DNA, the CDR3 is TGTGCCAGCAGCTTAGATACGGGACAGAGCAATCAGCCCCAGCATTTT. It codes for CASSLDTGQSNQPQHF.

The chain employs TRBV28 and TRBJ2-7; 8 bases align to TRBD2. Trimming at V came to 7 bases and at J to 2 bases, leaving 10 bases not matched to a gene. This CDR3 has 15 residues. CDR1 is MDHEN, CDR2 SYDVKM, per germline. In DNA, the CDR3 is TGTGCCAGCACGAACCAGGGACTAGAGACCTACGAGCAGTACTTC. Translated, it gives CASTNQGLETYEQYF.